These 31 T cell receptor beta chains came from one sample sequenced in a study of OX40 agonist ivuxolimab in advanced cancers. Profiling relied on immunoSEQ multiplex PCR, and the TCRdb table lists in-frame clones only, not all of them. This sample yields about 68,000 clones, of which 85% to 95% are seen a single time; more than 0.85% belongs to the top ten. The input for sequencing was CD4+ or CD8+ T cells sorted from blood, taken in a trial of the OX40 agonist ivuxolimab. The receptor set was obtained from an adult with an advanced solid tumor such as melanoma, head and neck, liver or kidney cancer.

This clone was observed a few times. The chain joins TRBV5-6 to TRBJ1-3; D is undetermined. The CDR3 contains 14 residues. Germline V gene lookup returns CDR1 SGHDT and CDR2 YYEEEE. The V gene lost 0 bases and the J gene lost 2 bases, with 6 bases spanning the gap. CDR3 sequence: CASSLVGTGNTIYF. The CDR3 DNA reads TGTGCCAGCAGCTTGGTGGGAACTGGAAACACCATATATTTT.

This chain connects TRBV27 to TRBJ2-7; D is unclear. The CDR3 spans 14 residues. The V gene lost 2 bases and the J gene lost 3 bases, with 11 bases spanning the gap. Germline V gene data show CDR1 as MNHEY and CDR2 as SMNVEV (reference sequence). The CDR3 loop is CASSLHLGSYEQYF. The CDR3 DNA is TGTGCCAGCAGTTTACACCTGGGCAGCTACGAGCAGTACTTC.

The chain joins TRBV19 to TRBJ2-6; D may be TRBD1 (6 bases). The V end was cut by 6 bases, the J end by 4 bases, with 19 bases between. The CDR3 consists of 17 residues. Germline lookup yields CDR1 LNHDA and CDR2 SQIVND (reference sequence). The CDR3 DNA reads as TGTGCCAGTAGACGACCGGGACATCAAGCGGGGGCCAACGTCCTGACTTTC. It translates to CASRRPGHQAGANVLTF.

This chain joins TRBV30 and TRBJ2-1; 8 positions agree with TRBD2. The germline V gene has CDR1 GTSNPN and CDR2 SVGIG (reference sequence). The V and J ends lost 4 bases and 7 bases, in that order; junction bases with no gene match: 9. This CDR3 has 14 amino acids. The CDR3 DNA is TGTGCCTGGACCACCTTAGCGGGGTGGAATGAGCAGTTCTTC. The encoded protein is CAWTTLAGWNEQFF.

Worth noting for this clone: Germline is not matched at one junction end, which may reflect a read error. CDR3 amino acids: CASSSQGGEQFF. The DNA of the CDR3 is TGTGCTAGCAGCTCTCAGGGGGGTGAGCAGTTCTTC. The chain couples TRBV7-7 to TRBJ2-1, with TRBD1 as a possible D gene (7 bases). CDR1 is SSHAT and CDR2 is FNYEAQ in the germline V gene (reference sequence). The CDR3 is 12 residues long.

V and J are TRBV6-5 and TRBJ1-2, with TRBD1 as a possible D gene (5 bases). There are 16 residues in the CDR3. The germline V and J ends were trimmed by 3 bases and 3 bases, with 17 bases remaining between them. The germline CDR1 and CDR2 sequences are MNHEY and SVGAGI. In DNA, the CDR3 is TGTGCCAGCAGTTATGCCCCGGGGGGGGACTACTATGGCTACACCTTC. It codes for CASSYAPGGDYYGYTF.

The rearrangement links TRBV5-1 to TRBJ2-5; D is unclear. The germline V gene encodes CDR1 SGHRS and CDR2 YFSETQ. The V gene lost 4 bases and the J gene lost 5 bases, with 15 bases spanning the gap. CDR3 length equals 14 residues. CDR3 region: CASSPGTFLETQYF. DNA of the CDR3: TGCGCCAGCAGCCCGGGCACCTTCCTGGAGACCCAGTACTTC.

This clone was picked up one time. The chain carries TRBV5-4 and TRBJ1-1, with a weak D call TRBD1 (6 bases). The V gene's germline CDR1 is SGHNT and CDR2 YYREEE (reference sequence). V lost 6 bases to trimming and J lost 4 bases, with 19 bases between them. The CDR3 loop spans 15 amino acids. The DNA of the CDR3 is TGTGCCAGCATCGGTGGGGGGGCGGTCGGCACTGAAGCTTTCTTT. Translation: CASIGGGAVGTEAFF.

This chain uses TRBV19 with TRBJ2-1, with 10 bases aligning to TRBD1. The V segment lost 8 bases and the J segment 8 bases; nucleotides outside the gene matches: 9. Per germline, CDR1 LNHDA and CDR2 SQIVND (reference sequence). The CDR3 consists of 14 residues. CDR3 nucleotides: TGTGCCAGTGCCGGGACAGGGGATGGCGATGAGCAGTTCTTC. It is translated as CASAGTGDGDEQFF.

The rearrangement joins TRBV13 to TRBJ1-1; D gene unclear. Germline CDR1 is PRHDT and CDR2 is FYEKMQ (reference sequence). There are 14 residues in the CDR3. V shed 4 bases and J shed 3 bases, with 12 bases lying between them. The CDR3 protein is CASSSSRRDTEAFF. The DNA of the CDR3 is TGTGCCAGCAGCTCCTCCCGGCGAGACACTGAAGCTTTCTTT. Based on the CDR3 plus reference TRBV13 and TRBJ1-1, the full variable domain is AAGVIQSPRHLIKEKRETATLKCYPIPRHDTVYWYQQGPGQDPQFLISFYEKMQSDKGSIPDRFSAQQFSDYHSELNMSSLELGDSALYFCASSSSRRDTEAFFGQGTRLTVV.

V usage is TRBV5-1 and J usage is TRBJ1-1; 9 bases are a match to TRBD1. J gave up 4 bases and V 2 bases, and 9 bases lay outside the gene matches. From germline, CDR1 is SGHRS and CDR2 YFSETQ. The CDR3 spans 16 residues. The CDR3 DNA reads as TGCGCCAGCAGCTTCGGCACAGGGGGCCTGGGCACTGAAGCTTTCTTT. This codes for CASSFGTGGLGTEAFF.

V usage is TRBV7-9 and J usage is TRBJ1-1, with a possible D match to TRBD1 (5 bases). Trimming left V 5 bases short and J 2 bases short, with 9 bases between. The CDR3 runs 13 residues. Germline values: CDR1 SEHNR, CDR2 FQNEAQ (reference sequence). This CDR3 is CASSPTGNTEAFF. In nucleotides, the CDR3 is TGTGCCAGCAGCCCCACAGGAAACACTGAAGCTTTCTTT.

The chain uses TRBV5-1 and TRBJ2-7, with TRBD1 matching over 12 bases. Germline CDR1 reads SGHRS; CDR2 reads YFSETQ. The CDR3 sequence is 16 residues long. Germline trimming cut 4 bases from V and 3 bases from J; bases unmatched to any gene: 8. The CDR3 protein is CASSTGTGGGFYEQYF. As DNA, the CDR3 is TGCGCCAGCAGCACCGGGACAGGGGGCGGCTTCTACGAGCAGTACTTC.

The chain joins TRBV6-5 to TRBJ2-2, with 7 nucleotides matching TRBD2. The length of the CDR3 is 15 residues. The V gene's germline CDR1 is MNHEY and CDR2 SVGAGI. J gave up 2 bases and V 3 bases, and 3 bases lay outside the gene matches. The CDR3 loop is CASSYPSGNTGELFF. DNA of the CDR3: TGTGCCAGCAGTTATCCTAGCGGTAACACCGGGGAGCTGTTTTTT.

The V and J genes are TRBV19 and TRBJ2-7; TRBD1 matches at 9 bases. The CDR3 is made up of 15 amino acids. The germline V gene has CDR1 LNHDA and CDR2 SQIVND (reference sequence). The V segment lost 4 bases and the J segment 1 base; nucleotides outside the gene matches: 5. In DNA, the CDR3 is TGTGCCAGTAGTAAAGGGACAGGGATATCCTACGAGCAGTACTTC. Protein product: CASSKGTGISYEQYF.

This rearrangement joins TRBV30 to TRBJ1-6; D is perhaps TRBD1 (5 bases). The CDR3 extends over 14 amino acids. V lost 8 bases, J lost 5 bases, and 16 bases lay in between. Germline V lookup: CDR1 GTSNPN, CDR2 SVGIG (reference sequence). The CDR3 is CAGIRGGNNSPLHF. As DNA, the CDR3 is TGTGCCGGGATCCGGGGCGGAAATAATTCACCCCTCCACTTT. The full variable domain, its missing parts supplied by reference TRBV30 and TRBJ1-6, is SQTIHQWPATLVQPVGSPLSLECTVEGTSNPNLYWYRQAAGRGLQLLFYSVGIGQISSEVPQNLSASRPQDRQFILSSKKLLLSDSGFYLCAGIRGGNNSPLHFGNGTRLTVT.

The V gene is TRBV9, the J gene TRBJ2-5; weak D call: TRBD1 (5 bases). V was shortened by 0 bases and J by 2 bases, with 11 bases between the two germline ends. The CDR3 has 15 amino acids. Looked up from germline, CDR1 is SGDLS and CDR2 is YYNGEE. CDR3 sequence (DNA): TGTGCCAGCAGCGTAGCCCTAGGGGTTCAAGAGACCCAGTACTTC. As protein: CASSVALGVQETQYF.

This chain uses TRBV14 with TRBJ2-2, with D unresolved. V was cut by 9 bases and J by 7 bases, with 18 bases left in between. Germline-derived CDR1 and CDR2 are SGHDN and FVKESK. The CDR3 runs 14 residues. Here the CDR3 reads CARTRFCPGGELFF. The CDR3 coding sequence is TGTGCCAGGACGCGCTTCTGCCCGGGCGGGGAGCTGTTTTTT.

This chain links TRBV19 with TRBJ1-2, with D uncertain. The CDR3 has 11 residues. Per germline, CDR1 LNHDA and CDR2 SQIVND (reference sequence). In DNA, the CDR3 is TGTGTATCAAGTGCCAACTATGGCTACACCTTC. Its protein is CVSSANYGYTF. The entire variable domain, with the rest obtained from reference TRBV19 and TRBJ1-2, is as follows: DGGITQSPKYLFRKEGQNVTLSCEQNLNHDAMYWYRQDPGQGLRLIYYSQIVNDFQKGDIAEGYSVSREKKESFPLTVTSAQKNPTAFYLCVSSANYGYTFGSGTRLTVV.

This clone showed up just a few times. The J gene is TRBJ2-3, the V gene TRBV5-1; 9 nucleotides match TRBD2. Trimming removed 0 bases from V and 0 bases from J; junction bases left unmatched: 2. Germline CDR1 is SGHRS and CDR2 is YFSETQ. This CDR3 is 16 amino acids long. This CDR3 is CASSLVAGGSTDTQYF. CDR3 coding DNA: TGCGCCAGCAGCTTGGTCGCGGGGGGGAGCACAGATACGCAGTATTTT.

The gene calls are TRBV25-1 and TRBJ2-5; D possibly corresponds to TRBD2 (6 bases). V dropped 7 bases and J dropped 3 bases, with 18 bases sitting between them. Looked up from germline, CDR1 is MGHDK and CDR2 is SYGVNS. The CDR3 contains 15 residues. CDR3 sequence: CASTPRGGLEETQYF. DNA for the CDR3: TGTGCCAGCACTCCCAGAGGAGGGCTGGAAGAGACCCAGTACTTC.

The chain links TRBV6-5 to TRBJ2-7, with D tentatively TRBD1 (5 bases). Germline CDR1 is MNHEY and CDR2 is SVGAGI. Trimming shortened V by 0 bases and J by 1 base, and 7 bases separated the two germline ends. The CDR3 consists of 14 residues. This CDR3 reads CASSYSTVSYEQYF. The CDR3 DNA follows: TGTGCCAGCAGTTACTCGACAGTTTCCTACGAGCAGTACTTC.

The sample holds one count of this clone. J is TRBJ2-1 and V is TRBV20-1, with D unclear. V shed 4 bases and J shed 6 bases, with 7 bases lying between them. Germline V CDR1 and CDR2: DFQATT, SNEGSKA (reference sequence). This CDR3 spans 11 amino acids. The CDR3 DNA reads as TGCAGTGCTACCTCCGGCAATGAGCAGTTCTTC. Translation gives CSATSGNEQFF.

The V and J genes are TRBV30 and TRBJ2-2; no firm D call. The V end lost 3 bases, the J end lost 5 bases, and 13 bases lay between the germline ends. From germline, CDR1 is GTSNPN and CDR2 SVGIG (reference sequence). This CDR3 comprises 14 residues. CDR3 bases: TGTGCCTGGAGGGACGGGTCTGGAACCGGGGAGCTGTTTTTT. This codes for CAWRDGSGTGELFF.

The chain combines TRBV5-6 with TRBJ1-2; 8 bases fit TRBD1. Germline V gene lookup returns CDR1 SGHDT and CDR2 YYEEEE. The CDR3 has 13 residues. V lost 3 bases to trimming and J lost 3 bases; unmatched junction nucleotides: 1. CDR3 DNA sequence: TGTGCCAGCAGCTCGACAGGGGACTATGGCTACACCTTC. This gives the protein CASSSTGDYGYTF.

This clone was detected once. The chain couples TRBV9 to TRBJ1-6, with 8 bases that match TRBD1. V shed 3 bases and J 9 bases; nucleotides not matched to a gene: 8. CDR3 length: 15 residues. Germline V gene lookup returns CDR1 SGDLS and CDR2 YYNGEE. Written as DNA, the CDR3 is TGTGCCAGCAGCGGCGACAGGGGCTTAGGTTCACCCCTCCACTTT. This sequence encodes CASSGDRGLGSPLHF. The whole variable domain, filled in from reference TRBV9 and TRBJ1-6, reads DSGVTQTPKHLITATGQRVTLRCSPRSGDLSVYWYQQSLDQGLQFLIQYYNGEERAKGNILERFSAQQFPDLHSELNLSSLELGDSALYFCASSGDRGLGSPLHFGNGTRLTVT.

The V gene is TRBV18, the J gene TRBJ2-7; 9 bases are a match to TRBD1. Trimming cost V 5 bases and J 1 base; bases outside gene matches: 3. The CDR3 has 14 amino acids. Germline loops: CDR1 KGHSH, CDR2 LQKENI. As DNA, the CDR3 is TGTGCCAGCTCATCGGGACAGGGTTCCTACGAGCAGTACTTC. Protein product: CASSSGQGSYEQYF.

To note about this clone: This sample includes further DNA sequences coding for the same CDR3. This chain uses TRBV6-5 with TRBJ1-1; D is unclear. CDR1 and CDR2 from the germline V gene are MNHEY and SVGAGI. The CDR3 contains 14 residues. Deletions cut 2 bases from V and 0 bases from J, with 7 bases between. CDR3 sequence: CASSYRGVNTEAFF. CDR3 DNA sequence: TGTGCCAGCAGTTACCGCGGAGTGAACACTGAAGCTTTCTTT.

This clone was detected only once. The genes are TRBV18 and TRBJ2-5; a weak D match, TRBD1 (5 bases). Trimming left V 4 bases short and J 2 bases short, with 14 bases between. The CDR3 has 15 amino acids. Germline V lookup: CDR1 KGHSH, CDR2 LQKENI. The CDR3 sequence is CASSRDQTAQETQYF. The CDR3 region has the DNA TGTGCCAGCTCACGGGATCAGACAGCTCAAGAGACCCAGTACTTC. The full variable domain, completed using reference TRBV18 and TRBJ2-5, is NAGVMQNPRHLVRRRGQEARLRCSPMKGHSHVYWYRQLPEEGLKFMVYLQKENIIDESGMPKERFSAEFPKEGPSILRIQQVVRGDSAAYFCASSRDQTAQETQYFGPGTRLLVL.

The chain uses TRBV6-6 and TRBJ2-5; 8 nucleotides match TRBD1. The J call could be wrong; TRBJ2-7 is a better fit for the DNA end. The CDR3 extends over 14 amino acids. Germline CDR1 is MNHNY and CDR2 is SVGAGI (reference sequence). In DNA, the CDR3 is TGTGCCAGCAGTTACAGGGACAGGTCTAACGAGCAGTACTTC. It translates to CASSYRDRSNEQYF.

With respect to this clone: Other DNA sequences in the sample encode the same CDR3. The V gene is TRBV5-8, the J gene TRBJ1-3; the match to TRBD1 covers 12 bases. Germline V gene sequence: CDR1 SGHTS, CDR2 YDEGEE. The CDR3 is 17 amino acids. Germline trimming cut 1 base from V and 4 bases from J; bases unmatched to any gene: 6. CDR3 DNA sequence: TGTGCCAGCAGCTTGAATGGGGGACAGGGGGCCGGAAACACCATATATTTT. Protein: CASSLNGGQGAGNTIYF.